This TCR beta chain is from a study of OX40 agonist ivuxolimab in advanced cancers. Study at large: The study enrolled dose-escalation patients with hepatocellular carcinoma, melanoma, renal cell or head and neck cancer. Whole-study findings and limits: Part of the nonresponder group also had normalized T-cell clonal expansion that was low. Expanded clones belonging to CD8+ T cells outnumbered, on average, those of CD4+.

This clone appeared a few times. Its antigen is not identified. The assay was immunoSEQ multiplex PCR, and TCRdb's table has in-frame clones only and misses some. The repertoire holds over 14,000 clones, with around 75% as singletons. Germline V gene lookup returns CDR1 SGHTA and CDR2 FQGNSA. The CDR3 runs to 13 residues. Deletions cut 5 bases from V and 0 bases from J, with 6 bases between. The sample here was CD4+ or CD8+ T cells sorted from blood, taken in a trial of the OX40 agonist ivuxolimab. The clonotype comes from an adult with an advanced solid tumor such as melanoma, head and neck, liver or kidney cancer. The chain links TRBV7-2 to TRBJ2-3; D ambiguous. The CDR3 loop reads CASSRLSTDTQYF. The CDR3 DNA follows: TGTGCCAGCAGCCGTCTGAGCACAGATACGCAGTATTTT.